These 20 T cell receptor beta chains originate from one sample sequenced in a study of breast tumors, draining lymph nodes, adjacent tissues (TCRdb year 2016). Lymph node samples were obtained from the axillary draining lymph nodes of breast cancer patients. The library came from multiplex PCR. TCRdb records Illumina HiSeq 2000 as the sequencer. TCRdb handled the public reads itself, with Q25 trimming in fastp and clone calling in MiXCR, and kept productive beta chains. Records with the same CDR3 protein are collapsed into one entry carrying the most frequent genes and DNA. The sample contains about 140,000 distinct CDR3 sequences, 30% to 35% of them found a single time. The top ten clonotypes cover roughly 2.2% of the sample. Material for sequencing was axillary lymph node tissue. These receptors originate from a female donor with breast cancer. Some clones in this sample may be carry-over from other donors' samples.

Comments on this clonotype: Since no conserved phenylalanine or tryptophan closes the CDR3, a read error is the likely cause. The chain combines TRBV7-9 with TRBJ2-5; the match to TRBD1 covers 7 bases. This CDR3 contains 15 residues. The germline CDR1 and CDR2 sequences are SEHNR and FQNEAQ (reference sequence). CDR3 residues: CASSSGQVNQGTQYC. The CDR3 DNA sequence: TGTGCCAGCAGCTCAGGACAGGTGAACCAAGGGACCCAGTACTGC.

This clonotype was counted many times. V is TRBV18 and J is TRBJ2-7, with a tentative D call TRBD1 (6 bases). The CDR3 extends over 13 amino acids. Germline CDR1 KGHSH, CDR2 LQKENI. The V end lost 6 bases, the J end lost 5 bases, and 14 bases lay between the germline ends. The chain's CDR3 is CASSYGTSDEQYF. The DNA for the CDR3 is TGTGCCAGCTCCTACGGGACATCGGACGAGCAGTACTTC.

This clonotype was counted once. V usage is TRBV4-2 and J usage is TRBJ2-5, with 9 bases aligning to TRBD2. V lost 6 bases to trimming and J lost 4 bases; unmatched junction nucleotides: 6. The CDR3 consists of 14 residues. Germline CDR1 and CDR2: LGHNA and YNFKEQ. CDR3 coding DNA: TGTGCCAGCAGTAAGGCTAGCGGGGTAGAGACCCAGTACTTC. Amino acid sequence: CASSKASGVETQYF.

This clonotype was counted ten times or more. The J gene is TRBJ2-5, the V gene TRBV27, with 12 bases fitting TRBD2. V shed 4 bases, J shed 5 bases, and the junction held 8 bases outside the gene matches. Germline V gene data show CDR1 as MNHEY and CDR2 as SMNVEV (reference sequence). CDR3 length equals 16 residues. CDR3 coding DNA: TGTGCCAGCAGTTCCCCTCTAGCGGGGGGGGTGGAGACCCAGTACTTC. Translation: CASSSPLAGGVETQYF.

This clonotype was found many times. J is TRBJ1-2 and V is TRBV20-1, with TRBD1 as a possible D gene (5 bases). Germline values: CDR1 DFQATT, CDR2 SNEGSKA (reference sequence). The V gene lost 3 bases and the J gene lost 10 bases, with 15 bases spanning the gap. There are 12 residues in the CDR3. The CDR3 region has the DNA TGCAGTGCTAGCTGGACACGAGATCTCTACACCTTC. Its translation is CSASWTRDLYTF.

The rearrangement uses TRBV29-1 and TRBJ1-3; D is ambiguous. The V end was cut by 0 bases, the J end by 3 bases, with 9 bases between. Germline CDR1 is SQVTM and CDR2 is ANQGSEA. The CDR3 loop spans 14 amino acids. CDR3 in amino acids: CSVEERAGGNTIYF. The CDR3 bases are TGCAGCGTTGAAGAAAGGGCGGGTGGAAACACCATATATTTT.

This chain joins TRBV10-3 and TRBJ2-5, with 12 bases identical to TRBD1. Germline CDR1 is ENHRY and CDR2 is SYGVKD. There are 15 residues in the CDR3. The V segment lost 2 bases and the J segment 5 bases; nucleotides outside the gene matches: 3. CDR3 nucleotide sequence: TGTGCCATCAGTGAGGGGACAGGGGGCAGGGAGACCCAGTACTTC. Residues: CAISEGTGGRETQYF.

This clonotype was counted between two and nine times. A much larger clone lies a single base off, so this may be a read error. The rearrangement uses TRBV30 and TRBJ2-3; D gene unclear. The end of the DNA is better explained by TRBJ1-5, so the J call may be wrong. CDR3 length: 14 amino acids. CDR1 is GTSNPN and CDR2 is SVGIG in the germline V gene (reference sequence). For the CDR3, the DNA is TGTGCCTGGAGTAGCGGGAGTCTTAGGGATACGCAGCATTTT. Translating gives CAWSSGSLRDTQHF.

Of note for this clonotype: The conserved phenylalanine or tryptophan normally closing the CDR3 is absent here, so this likely arose from a read error. This chain joins TRBV7-9 and TRBJ2-1; D might be TRBD1 (6 bases). Trimming left V 5 bases short and J 7 bases short, with 15 bases between. Germline V gives CDR1 SEHNR, CDR2 FQNEAQ (reference sequence). The CDR3 contains 14 residues. The CDR3 bases are TGTGCCAGCAGCAGGCGTACAGGGTCAAATGAGCAGTTCCTC. Its protein is CASSRRTGSNEQFL.

This chain uses TRBV5-1 with TRBJ2-5; 8 bases agree with TRBD2. This CDR3 comprises 14 residues. Trimming cost V 7 bases and J 8 bases; bases outside gene matches: 13. The V gene's germline CDR1 is SGHRS and CDR2 YFSETQ. The CDR3 protein is CASGPTTAGDTQYF. As DNA, the CDR3 is TGCGCCAGCGGCCCTACGACAGCGGGAGACACCCAGTACTTC.

There are many counts of this clonotype. The rearrangement links TRBV20-1 to TRBJ2-4; TRBD1 matches at 9 bases. This CDR3 has 14 amino acids. The trim removed 7 bases at V and 5 bases at J, leaving 9 bases unmatched. Germline-derived CDR1 and CDR2 are DFQATT and SNEGSKA (reference sequence). The CDR3 protein is CSVAGQGIQNIQYF. CDR3 bases: TGCAGTGTGGCGGGACAGGGTATCCAAAACATTCAGTACTTC.

The genes are TRBV5-6 and TRBJ1-1; 9 bases match TRBD1. The germline gives CDR1 SGHDT, CDR2 YYEEEE. Trimming at V came to 10 bases and at J to 4 bases, leaving 14 bases not matched to a gene. CDR3 length: 15 residues. The CDR3 loop is CAGKQLGQGGTEAFF. The CDR3 DNA reads TGTGCCGGCAAACAATTGGGACAGGGCGGCACTGAAGCTTTCTTT.

This clonotype was detected ten times or more. J is TRBJ1-6 and V is TRBV12-3 or TRBV12-4; possible D gene TRBD1, 6 bases. This CDR3 comprises 17 residues. V was trimmed by 6 bases and J by 2 bases, leaving 17 bases between them. This chain's CDR3 is CASSASGGRAYNSPLHF. The CDR3 nucleotides read TGTGCCAGCAGCGCTTCCGGGGGGCGCGCCTATAATTCACCCCTCCACTTT.

This clonotype appeared many times. Written as DNA, the CDR3 is TGCAGGTGGTGGGCAGGGGGCGAAGGCTACACCTTC. It specifies CRWWAGGEGYTF. The V call is TRBV20-1, the J call TRBJ1-2; 8 bases are shared with TRBD1. Germline assignment: CDR1 DFQATT and CDR2 SNEGSKA (reference sequence). The CDR3 extends over 12 amino acids.

The J gene is TRBJ2-2, the V gene TRBV7-6; 9 bases are shared with TRBD2. V was clipped by 2 bases and J by 5 bases; unmatched bases: 9. The CDR3 totals 17 residues. Per germline, CDR1 SGHVS and CDR2 FNYEAQ. CDR3 region: CASSLNSGGPWTGELFF. CDR3 in DNA: TGTGCCAGCAGCTTAAATAGCGGGGGTCCCTGGACCGGGGAGCTGTTTTTT.

The chain carries TRBV2 and TRBJ1-3, with D uncertain. V was shortened by 4 bases and J by 0 bases, with 10 bases between the two germline ends. The length of the CDR3 is 15 residues. Germline V gene sequence: CDR1 SNHLY, CDR2 FYNNEI. The CDR3 DNA reads as TGTGCCAGCAGTGTGTCGGCTTACTCTGGAAACACCATATATTTT. This encodes CASSVSAYSGNTIYF.

This clonotype was recorded many times. The chain employs TRBV7-6 and TRBJ1-4, with D possibly TRBD1 on 5 matching bases. The CDR3 totals 14 residues. Germline CDR1 is SGHVS and CDR2 is FNYEAQ. V lost 4 bases and J 6 bases, leaving 12 bases between the germline ends. The CDR3 nucleotides read TGTGCCAGCAGCTCCAACCGGGGGGATGAAAAACTGTTTTTT. Residues: CASSSNRGDEKLFF.

This clonotype showed up just once. The chain has TRBV7-9 and TRBJ2-4; tentative D call: TRBD1 (7 bases). The CDR3 is made up of 17 amino acids. Germline assignment: CDR1 SEHNR and CDR2 FQNEAQ (reference sequence). V gave up 5 bases and J gave up 1 base, with 18 bases separating them. The CDR3 bases are TGTGCCAGCAGCCCCCCGGAGGGGGCGCTTGCCAAAAACATTCAGTACTTC. Translated, it gives CASSPPEGALAKNIQYF.

This clonotype was recorded many times. The gene calls are TRBV29-1 and TRBJ2-5; D is unresolved. Germline CDR1 is SQVTM and CDR2 is ANQGSEA. The germline V and J ends were trimmed by 5 bases and 2 bases, with 3 bases remaining between them. The length of the CDR3 is 10 residues. The CDR3 protein is CSVFQETQYF. The DNA for the CDR3 is TGCAGCGTTTTTCAAGAGACCCAGTACTTC.

This clonotype has just a few counts. The J gene is TRBJ2-1, the V gene TRBV28; 8 nucleotides match TRBD1. Germline V gene sequence: CDR1 MDHEN, CDR2 SYDVKM. This CDR3 has 16 amino acids. The V and J ends lost 1 base and 7 bases, in that order; junction bases with no gene match: 9. CDR3 sequence: CASSLSAGGSRNEQFF. CDR3 DNA: TGTGCCAGCAGTTTATCAGCAGGGGGCTCTCGGAATGAGCAGTTCTTC.